The 31 T cell receptor beta chains presented below share a single source sample, sequenced in a study of T cell responses to AZD1222 COVID-19 vaccine. The repertoire was sequenced with immunoSEQ multiplex PCR; TCRdb's copy has only in-frame clones and lacks some. The sample holds 120,000 to 150,000 clones, more than 75% seen once. The sample here was peripheral blood, taken on day 0 of AZD1222 vaccination. These receptors originate from an adult in good health.

This clone was counted a few times. The chain uses TRBV19 and TRBJ2-5; TRBD2 matches at 14 bases. The CDR3 runs to 16 residues. Germline V lookup: CDR1 LNHDA, CDR2 SQIVND (reference sequence). V lost 5 bases to trimming and J lost 5 bases; unmatched junction nucleotides: 7. This chain's CDR3 is CASSQGTSGRGETQYF. In DNA form, the CDR3 reads TGTGCCAGTAGTCAAGGGACTAGCGGGAGAGGGGAGACCCAGTACTTC.

The chain is built from TRBV7-9 and TRBJ2-3; unclear D gene. Trimming left V 5 bases short and J 2 bases short, with 17 bases between. Germline V gene lookup returns CDR1 SEHNR and CDR2 FQNEAQ (reference sequence). This CDR3 comprises 16 residues. CDR3 sequence (DNA): TGTGCCAGCAGCGCGCCAGACGGCACCCCCACAGATACGCAGTATTTT. Protein product: CASSAPDGTPTDTQYF.

The chain uses TRBV29-1 and TRBJ2-3; 8 bases align to TRBD1. With V trimmed by 7 bases and J by 6 bases, 12 bases remained unmatched. The CDR3 loop spans 14 amino acids. The germline V gene encodes CDR1 SQVTM and CDR2 ANQGSEA. CDR3 sequence: CSAALDRVGDTQYF. CDR3 in DNA: TGCAGCGCCGCCCTGGACAGGGTGGGGGATACGCAGTATTTT.

The chain combines TRBV9 with TRBJ1-1; tentatively, D is TRBD1 (6 bases). The CDR3 sequence is 15 residues long. V lost 4 bases, J lost 1 base, and 14 bases lay in between. The germline CDR1 and CDR2 sequences are SGDLS and YYNGEE. This chain's CDR3 is CASSIGGQGNTEAFF. CDR3 bases: TGTGCCAGCAGCATAGGGGGGCAGGGGAACACTGAAGCTTTCTTT.

The chain has TRBV15 and TRBJ2-7, with 8 bases identical to TRBD2. The V gene's germline CDR1 is LNHNV and CDR2 YYDKDF (reference sequence). CDR3 length equals 15 residues. The junction had 5 bases not matched to a gene; V was cut back by 3 bases and J by 1 base. The CDR3 protein is CATSRSAGASYEQYF. CDR3 in DNA: TGTGCCACCAGCAGGTCAGCGGGAGCTTCCTACGAGCAGTACTTC.

The chain uses TRBV7-2 and TRBJ1-5; 7 nucleotides match TRBD1. J lost 3 bases, V lost 5 bases, and 13 bases had no gene match. The CDR3 has 17 amino acids. Germline assignment: CDR1 SGHTA and CDR2 FQGNSA. The CDR3 coding sequence is TGTGCCAGCAGCCCCAGGCCACACACAGGGGTCAATCAGCCCCAGCATTTT. Its protein is CASSPRPHTGVNQPQHF.

The CDR3: CASMTGGGEQYF. The DNA for the CDR3 is TGTGCCAGCATGACAGGGGGGGGAGAGCAGTACTTC. The genes are TRBV5-4 and TRBJ2-7, with TRBD1 matching over 9 bases. Germline-derived CDR1 and CDR2 are SGHNT and YYREEE (reference sequence). The CDR3 is made up of 12 amino acids. The trim removed 6 bases at V and 7 bases at J, leaving 5 bases unmatched. Supplemented by reference TRBV5-4 and TRBJ2-7, the full variable domain reads ETGVTQSPTHLIKTRGQQVTLRCSSQSGHNTVSWYQQALGQGPQFIFQYYREEENGRGNFPPRFSGLQFPNYSSELNVNALELDDSALYLCASMTGGGEQYFGPGTRLTVT.

This clone was counted a single time. The chain carries TRBV15 and TRBJ2-1; the D gene is possibly TRBD1 (5 bases). This CDR3 is built from 13 residues. Trimming cost V 3 bases and J 3 bases, with 6 bases left between them. Germline lookup yields CDR1 LNHNV and CDR2 YYDKDF (reference sequence). CDR3 protein: CATSSRVYNEQFF. The CDR3, as DNA: TGTGCCACCAGCAGCAGGGTCTACAATGAGCAGTTCTTC.

The rearrangement links TRBV5-6 to TRBJ1-2, with 10 bases lining up with TRBD1. Germline CDR1 SGHDT, CDR2 YYEEEE. With 3 bases clipped from V and 4 bases from J, the junction kept 6 bases outside the gene matches. The CDR3 consists of 15 residues. DNA for the CDR3: TGTGCCAGCAGCTATCGACAGGGGGCAGGCTATGGCTACACCTTC. Amino acids: CASSYRQGAGYGYTF.

V and J are TRBV6-5 and TRBJ1-2; no firm D call. The germline V gene has CDR1 MNHEY and CDR2 SVGAGI. The CDR3 has 13 amino acids. The V end was cut by 5 bases, the J end by 8 bases, with 15 bases between. The CDR3 nucleotides are TGTGCCAGCAGTCCTCAAGCCTTCTGGGGCTACACCTTC. This gives the protein CASSPQAFWGYTF.

This chain joins TRBV2 and TRBJ2-6; no clear D gene. The CDR3 extends over 13 amino acids. CDR1 is SNHLY and CDR2 is FYNNEI in the germline V gene. Trimming pared 7 bases from V and 0 bases from J, leaving 4 bases between. The CDR3 sequence is CASMDSGANVLTF. As DNA, the CDR3 is TGTGCCAGCATGGACTCTGGGGCCAACGTCCTGACTTTC.

J is TRBJ1-1 and V is TRBV7-2; D call uncertain. Trimming left V 8 bases short and J 1 base short, with 11 bases between. Germline CDR1 reads SGHTA; CDR2 reads FQGNSA. This CDR3 comprises 13 residues. CDR3 sequence (DNA): TGTGCCAGCGGTCGTATTGAGAACACTGAAGCTTTCTTT. Amino acids: CASGRIENTEAFF.

This chain connects TRBV5-5 to TRBJ1-4; D gene ambiguous. Germline CDR1 and CDR2: SGHKS and YYEKEE (reference sequence). The length of the CDR3 is 13 residues. V was trimmed by 0 bases and J by 8 bases, leaving 8 bases between them. The CDR3 is CASSLAPPEKLFF. CDR3 DNA sequence: TGTGCCAGCAGCTTGGCCCCCCCGGAAAAACTGTTTTTT.

The chain recombines TRBV9 with TRBJ1-5; D might be TRBD1 (5 bases). The CDR3 consists of 15 residues. The V gene's germline CDR1 is SGDLS and CDR2 YYNGEE. Trimming stripped 0 bases from V and 4 bases from J, with 11 bases between. CDR3 DNA sequence: TGTGCCAGCAGCGTAGGAACAGGTAAAAATCAGCCCCAGCATTTT. The encoded protein is CASSVGTGKNQPQHF.

The chain uses TRBV28 and TRBJ2-2; 12 bases agree with TRBD2. Looked up from germline, CDR1 is MDHEN and CDR2 is SYDVKM. CDR3 size: 16 residues. J lost 6 bases, V lost 5 bases, and 7 bases had no gene match. DNA for the CDR3: TGTGCCAGCAGTCGCCCTAGCGGGAGGGCCTCCGGGGAGCTGTTTTTT. This gives the protein CASSRPSGRASGELFF. Supplemented by reference TRBV28 and TRBJ2-2, the full variable domain reads DVKVTQSSRYLVKRTGEKVFLECVQDMDHENMFWYRQDPGLGLRLIYFSYDVKMKEKGDIPEGYSVSREKKERFSLILESASTNQTSMYLCASSRPSGRASGELFFGEGSRLTVL.

The CDR3 DNA is TGTGCCAGCAGTTTTCCGGGGGGGGCCGGGGAGCTGTTTTTT. Its protein product is CASSFPGGAGELFF. This chain joins TRBV28 and TRBJ2-2; TRBD2 agrees at 8 bases. Trimming at V came to 3 bases and at J to 6 bases, leaving 3 bases not matched to a gene. The CDR3 covers 14 residues. Germline CDR1 reads MDHEN; CDR2 reads SYDVKM.

This chain joins TRBV4-3 and TRBJ2-5; 7 bases are shared with TRBD2. V lost 0 bases and J lost 4; bases outside the gene matches: 11. The germline V gene has CDR1 LGHNA and CDR2 YSLEER. CDR3 length equals 17 residues. The CDR3 loop is CASSQEVGLAAAETQYF. CDR3 nucleotides: TGCGCCAGCAGCCAAGAAGTGGGGCTAGCGGCCGCAGAGACCCAGTACTTC.

The J gene is TRBJ1-5, the V gene TRBV19, with no clear D. The CDR3 runs 13 residues. V was trimmed by 7 bases and J by 5 bases, leaving 12 bases between them. Germline V gene lookup returns CDR1 LNHDA and CDR2 SQIVND (reference sequence). The CDR3 loop reads CASMEDLHQPQHF. For the CDR3, the DNA is TGTGCCAGTATGGAGGACCTGCATCAGCCCCAGCATTTT.

This clone was seen a handful of times. The chain links TRBV7-9 to TRBJ1-4; D call uncertain. CDR1 is SEHNR, CDR2 FQNEAQ, per germline (reference sequence). The CDR3 spans 13 residues. The V end lost 8 bases, the J end lost 3 bases, and 10 bases lay between the germline ends. The chain's CDR3 is CASLSWSNEKLFF. The CDR3 DNA reads as TGTGCCAGCCTTAGCTGGTCTAATGAAAAACTGTTTTTT.

The chain links TRBV2 to TRBJ2-7; TRBD2 might be the D (6 bases). V was shortened by 4 bases and J by 6 bases, with 19 bases between the two germline ends. The CDR3 is 15 residues long. Germline V lookup: CDR1 SNHLY, CDR2 FYNNEI. The DNA for the CDR3 is TGTGCCAGCAGTGGGGATCTAGCGACCAAGCGCGAGCAGTACTTC. This sequence encodes CASSGDLATKREQYF.

The genes are TRBV7-7 and TRBJ2-6; D gene ambiguous. V gave up 3 bases and J gave up 1 base, with 7 bases separating them. In germline, CDR1 is SSHAT, CDR2 FNYEAQ (reference sequence). The CDR3 runs to 15 residues. CDR3 sequence (DNA): TGTGCCAGCAGCTTCTCGCTATCTGGGGCCAACGTCCTGACTTTC. It is translated as CASSFSLSGANVLTF.

Comments on this clone: Other nucleotide sequences in the sample specify the same CDR3. The chain is built from TRBV2 and TRBJ1-1, with 8 bases that match TRBD1. The CDR3 totals 14 residues. V lost 5 bases, J lost 1 base, and 3 bases stayed unmatched. CDR1 and CDR2 (germline): SNHLY, FYNNEI. CDR3 amino acids: CASSPTGGNTEAFF. The DNA for the CDR3 is TGTGCCAGCAGTCCTACAGGGGGGAACACTGAAGCTTTCTTT.

The chain uses TRBV7-9 and TRBJ2-3, with TRBD1 matching over 7 bases. CDR3 length: 17 residues. Per the germline V gene, CDR1 is SEHNR and CDR2 is FQNEAQ (reference sequence). With 5 bases clipped from V and 3 bases from J, the junction kept 14 bases outside the gene matches. CDR3 protein: CASSPPTGDEGTDTQYF. The DNA of the CDR3 is TGTGCCAGCAGCCCGCCAACAGGGGATGAGGGGACAGATACGCAGTATTTT.

This chain connects TRBV9 to TRBJ1-2; no reliable D call. The germline V gene encodes CDR1 SGDLS and CDR2 YYNGEE. V dropped 0 bases and J dropped 4 bases, with 13 bases sitting between them. The CDR3 is made up of 15 amino acids. The CDR3, as DNA: TGTGCCAGCAGCGTAGATGGCCGACTCAGCTATGGCTACACCTTC. Its translation is CASSVDGRLSYGYTF.

This clone occurred once. This sequence joins TRBV4-2 and TRBJ2-7; 10 positions agree with TRBD1. Germline V gene lookup returns CDR1 LGHNA and CDR2 YNFKEQ. The CDR3 is made up of 20 amino acids. The ends lost 0 bases at V and 6 bases at J; junction bases unmatched: 20. The CDR3 DNA sequence: TGTGCCAGCAGCCAAGAACTTATAACTCCGGGACAGGGGTTTATTGGCGAGCAGTACTTC. Encoded protein: CASSQELITPGQGFIGEQYF.

V is TRBV9 and J is TRBJ1-6, with 8 bases aligning to TRBD1. With V trimmed by 4 bases and J by 0 bases, 3 bases remained unmatched. Germline V gives CDR1 SGDLS, CDR2 YYNGEE. The CDR3 loop spans 16 amino acids. CDR3 protein: CASSPDRGSYNSPLHF. The DNA of the CDR3 is TGTGCCAGCAGCCCCGACAGGGGCTCCTATAATTCACCCCTCCACTTT.

The J gene is TRBJ1-5, the V gene TRBV27; tentative D call: TRBD1 (6 bases). Germline values: CDR1 MNHEY, CDR2 SMNVEV (reference sequence). V was clipped by 5 bases and J by 0 bases, with 11 bases between them. This CDR3 spans 15 amino acids. The DNA for the CDR3 is TGTGCCAGCAGTACCGGGACATATAGCAATCAGCCCCAGCATTTT. As protein: CASSTGTYSNQPQHF.

The chain carries TRBV18 and TRBJ1-1, with D maybe TRBD1 (5 bases). The CDR3 has 13 amino acids. The V end was cut by 6 bases, the J end by 2 bases, with 10 bases between. In germline, CDR1 is KGHSH, CDR2 LQKENI. As DNA, the CDR3 is TGTGCCAGCTCTCTCGACAGCAACACTGAAGCTTTCTTT. This gives the protein CASSLDSNTEAFF.

A note on this clone: The limits of the CDR3 on the DNA are not certain, so only TCRdb's listed CDR3 is given. The V and J genes are TRBV19 and TRBJ1-5; the table's D call, TRBD1, was not checked against the DNA. Germline CDR1 reads LNHDA; CDR2 reads SQIVND (reference sequence). The CDR3 totals 14 residues, both ends included. The CDR3 protein is CASTSGRVDQPQHF.

The genes are TRBV20-1 and TRBJ2-2; 11 bases align to TRBD2. Germline V gives CDR1 DFQATT, CDR2 SNEGSKA (reference sequence). The CDR3 totals 15 residues. V trimming: 3 bases; J trimming: 7 bases; junction bases outside the gene matches: 7. CDR3 sequence reads: CSASVSGRAGGELFF. For the CDR3, the DNA is TGCAGTGCTAGTGTTAGCGGGAGGGCCGGCGGGGAGCTGTTTTTT.

The sample holds one count of this clone. The chain has TRBV12-3 or TRBV12-4 and TRBJ2-5; D ambiguous. The length of the CDR3 is 13 residues. The V and J ends lost 3 bases and 5 bases respectively, with 10 bases between them. The CDR3 coding sequence is TGTGCCAGCAGTTTCGGCCCAATCGAGACCCAGTACTTC. Translated: CASSFGPIETQYF.